Listed below are T cell receptor beta chains from one sample, sequenced in a study of blood T cell repertoires in COVID-19. Assay: immunoSEQ multiplex PCR; the TCRdb copy retains only in-frame clones and omits some. The top ten clones hold 28% of a sample with under 150,000 clones, approximately 88% of them seen once. The sequencing sample was made of peripheral blood. The receptors originated from a human donor in a cohort sampled during active COVID-19. Each CDR3 is given with its conserved first and last residue. The D gene is left open where the match is weak. Clone size, where shown, is once, few, many, or a class for clones that have expanded.

>TRBV5-8|TRBJ1-5|.|TRBD1
TGTGCCAGCAGCTTGGGGACAGGGGACAGCAATCAGCCCCAGCATTTT
CASSLGTGDSNQPQHF
>TRBV19|TRBJ1-5|once|TRBD1
TGTGCCAGTAGCCCGCCTGGACAGGGAGTAAGGGTAAGCAATCAGCCCCAGCATTTT
CASSPPGQGVRVSNQPQHF
>TRBV11-1|TRBJ2-5|.|.
TGTGCCAGCACCCCGGGGGAGGCAGAGACCCAGTACTTC
CASTPGEAETQYF
>TRBV24-1|TRBJ1-2|.|.
TGTGCCACCAGTGATTTGCAAAGTGACAGTACTTCTAACTATGGCTACACCTTC
CATSDLQSDSTSNYGYTF
>TRBV18|TRBJ1-2|.|.
TGTGCCAGCTCACCACCGAACAGCTATGGCTACACCTTC
CASSPPNSYGYTF
>TRBV7-9|TRBJ2-7|.|TRBD1
TGTGCCACCCGGGACAGGGACACCTACGAGCAGTACTTC
CATRDRDTYEQYF
>TRBV6-2/TRBV6-3|TRBJ2-1|.|.
TGTGCCAGCAGTTACTCTCCTACCGAGCAGTTCTTC
CASSYSPTEQFF
>TRBV27|TRBJ1-1|.|.
TGTGCCAGCAGTTTGCTGGGGGCTAACACTGAAGCTTTCTTT
CASSLLGANTEAFF
>TRBV29-1|TRBJ2-2|.|TRBD1
TGCAGCGCCCGGACAGGGGGAGAAACCGGGGAGCTGTTTTTT
CSARTGGETGELFF
>TRBV7-9|TRBJ1-2|.|.
TGTGCCAGCAGCTTAGTCGGAGCAATCTATGGCTACACCTTC
CASSLVGAIYGYTF
>TRBV15|TRBJ1-5|.|.
TGTGCCACCAGCGTACAGGGTAATCAGCCCCAGCATTTT
CATSVQGNQPQHF
>TRBV4-3|TRBJ1-5|.|.
TGCGCCAGCAGCCAAGACACGGTAGCCAATCAGCCCCAGCATTTT
CASSQDTVANQPQHF
>TRBV3-1/TRBV3-2|TRBJ1-3|.|.
TGTGCCAGCAGCAGTTCAGGGTCCTCTGGAAACACCATATATTTT
CASSSSGSSGNTIYF
>TRBV5-5|TRBJ2-7|.|TRBD2
TGTGCCAGCAGCCGCAGCGGGGGCTACGAGCAGTACTTC
CASSRSGGYEQYF
>TRBV5-1|TRBJ1-1|.|.
TGCGCCAGCAGCGTAGAATTGAACACTGAAGCTTTCTTT
CASSVELNTEAFF
>TRBV5-1|TRBJ1-1|.|.
TGCGCCAGCAGCTTGGGACAAGGACACCAGGGATACACTGAAGCTTTCTTT
CASSLGQGHQGYTEAFF
>TRBV19|TRBJ2-6|.|.
TGTGCCAGTAGTCAAGAGGGTGCTGGGGCCAACGTCCTGACTTTC
CASSQEGAGANVLTF
>TRBV12-3/TRBV12-4|TRBJ2-7|.|.
TGTGCCAGCAGCCCTTTCGCTAAGGAGCAGTACTTC
CASSPFAKEQYF
>TRBV9|TRBJ2-1|.|TRBD2
TGTGCCAGCAGCGTAGGCGGCGGGGGGGCCCACAATGAGCAGTTCTTC
CASSVGGGGAHNEQFF
>TRBV5-5|TRBJ1-5|.|.
TGTGCCAGCAGCTTGGAAATCACCCGAGTGAATGAGCCCCAGCATTTT
CASSLEITRVNEPQHF
>TRBV4-1|TRBJ1-5|.|.
TGCGCCAGCAGCCAAGATGGGGGCGCTGGCAATCAGCCCCAGCATTTT
CASSQDGGAGNQPQHF
>TRBV7-2|TRBJ2-6|.|TRBD2
TGTGCCAGCAGCTTAGTGGGACTAGCGGGGTCTGGGGCCAACGTCCTGACTTTC
CASSLVGLAGSGANVLTF